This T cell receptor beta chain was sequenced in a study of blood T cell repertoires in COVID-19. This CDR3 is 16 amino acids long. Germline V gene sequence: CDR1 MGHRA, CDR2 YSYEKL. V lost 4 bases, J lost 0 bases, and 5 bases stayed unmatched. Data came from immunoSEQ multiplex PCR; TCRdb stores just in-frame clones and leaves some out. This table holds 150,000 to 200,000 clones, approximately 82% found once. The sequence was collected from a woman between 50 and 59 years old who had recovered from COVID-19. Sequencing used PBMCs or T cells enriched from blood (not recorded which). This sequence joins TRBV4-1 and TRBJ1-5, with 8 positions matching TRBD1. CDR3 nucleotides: TGCGCCAGCAGCCCCAGACAGGGGTATAGCAATCAGCCCCAGCATTTT. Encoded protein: CASSPRQGYSNQPQHF.